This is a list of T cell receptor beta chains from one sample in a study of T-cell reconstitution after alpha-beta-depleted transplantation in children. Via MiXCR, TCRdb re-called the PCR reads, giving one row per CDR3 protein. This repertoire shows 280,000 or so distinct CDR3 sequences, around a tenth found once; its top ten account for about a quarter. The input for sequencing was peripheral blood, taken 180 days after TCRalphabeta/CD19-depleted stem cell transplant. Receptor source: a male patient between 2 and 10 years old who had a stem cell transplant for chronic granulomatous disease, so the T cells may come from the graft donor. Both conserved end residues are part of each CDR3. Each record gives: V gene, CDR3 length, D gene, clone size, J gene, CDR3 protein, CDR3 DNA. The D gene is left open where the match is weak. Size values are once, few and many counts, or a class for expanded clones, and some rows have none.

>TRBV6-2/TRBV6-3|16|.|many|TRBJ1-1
CASSPRWTALNTEAFF
TGTGCCAGCAGCCCTCGCTGGACGGCCCTGAACACTGAAGCTTTCTTT
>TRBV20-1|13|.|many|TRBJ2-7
CSASLGWGEEQYF
TGCAGTGCGAGCCTGGGTTGGGGTGAGGAGCAGTACTTC
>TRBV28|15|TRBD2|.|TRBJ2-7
CASSSSGTSAYEQYF
TGTGCCAGCAGTTCGTCCGGGACTAGCGCGTACGAGCAGTACTTC
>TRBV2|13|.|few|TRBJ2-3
CASRGDPTDTQYF
TGTGCCAGCAGAGGGGACCCCACAGATACGCAGTATTTT
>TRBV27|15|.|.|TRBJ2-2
CASSRGTLQTGELFF
TGTGCCAGCAGTAGGGGCACGCTTCAGACCGGGGAGCTGTTTTTT
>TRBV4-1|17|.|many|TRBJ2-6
CASSQGFGVSGANVLTF
TGCGCCAGCAGCCAAGGATTTGGGGTGTCTGGGGCCAACGTCCTGACTTTC
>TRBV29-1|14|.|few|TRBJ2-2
CSVEGGRNTGELFF
TGCAGCGTTGAAGGGGGGAGGAACACCGGGGAGCTGTTTTTT
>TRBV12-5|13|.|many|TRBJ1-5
CASGLVRVKPQHF
TGTGCTAGTGGTTTGGTACGAGTCAAGCCCCAGCATTTT
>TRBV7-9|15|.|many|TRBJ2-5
CASSSTTGLRETQYF
TGTGCCAGCAGCTCGACTACAGGGTTGAGAGAGACCCAGTACTTC
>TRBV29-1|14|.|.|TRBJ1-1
CSVENVKANTEAFF
TGCAGCGTTGAGAATGTGAAGGCTAACACTGAAGCTTTCTTT
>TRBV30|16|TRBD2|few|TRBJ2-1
CAWSTTGLALYNEQFF
TGTGCCTGGAGTACGACCGGACTAGCGCTTTACAATGAGCAGTTCTTC
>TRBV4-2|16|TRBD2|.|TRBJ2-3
CASSQTAGGPTDTQYF
TGTGCCAGCAGCCAAACCGCGGGGGGTCCCACAGATACGCAGTATTTT
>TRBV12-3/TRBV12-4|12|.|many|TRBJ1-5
CASSSLGQPQHF
TGTGCCAGCAGTTCTTTAGGTCAGCCCCAGCATTTT
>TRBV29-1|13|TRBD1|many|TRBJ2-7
CSVVPGGSHEQYF
TGCAGCGTTGTCCCAGGGGGCTCCCACGAGCAGTACTTC
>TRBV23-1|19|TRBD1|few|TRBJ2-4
CASSQSPLDRAIAKNIQYF
TGCGCCAGCAGTCAATCCCCTTTGGACAGGGCGATAGCCAAAAACATTCAGTACTTC
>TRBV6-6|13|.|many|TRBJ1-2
CASSPQGNYGYTF
TGTGCCAGCAGCCCACAGGGAAACTATGGCTACACCTTC
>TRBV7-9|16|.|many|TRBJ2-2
CASSLGGVPQGGELFF
TGTGCCAGCAGCTTAGGTGGAGTACCCCAGGGCGGGGAGCTGTTTTTT
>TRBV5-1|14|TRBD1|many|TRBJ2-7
CASRQDRKPYEQYF
TGCGCCAGCAGACAGGACAGGAAACCTTACGAGCAGTACTTC
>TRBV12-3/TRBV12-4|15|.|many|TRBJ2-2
CASSFSHSNTGELFF
TGTGCCAGCAGTTTTAGTCACTCGAACACCGGGGAGCTGTTTTTT
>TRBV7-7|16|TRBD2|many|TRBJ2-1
CASSLVSSGRESEQFF
TGTGCCAGCAGCTTAGTGAGTAGCGGGAGGGAAAGTGAGCAGTTCTTC
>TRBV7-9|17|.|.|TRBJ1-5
CASSTGLAGSLGQPQHF
TGTGCCAGCAGCACTGGGCTCGCCGGGAGTCTCGGGCAGCCCCAGCATTTT
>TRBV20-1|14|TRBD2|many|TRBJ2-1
CSARASGPYNEQFF
TGCAGTGCTAGAGCTAGCGGGCCCTACAATGAGCAGTTCTTC
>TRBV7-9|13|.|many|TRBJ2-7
CASSFFSGYEQYF
TGTGCCAGCAGCTTTTTTAGCGGCTACGAGCAGTACTTC
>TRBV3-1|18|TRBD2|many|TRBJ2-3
CASSRLAGGRLGTDTQYF
TGTGCCAGCAGCCGACTAGCGGGAGGGAGATTGGGCACAGATACGCAGTATTTT
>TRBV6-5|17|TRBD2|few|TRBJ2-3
CASSYAASGAGVDTQYF
TGTGCCAGCAGTTACGCCGCTAGCGGGGCAGGAGTGGATACGCAGTATTTT
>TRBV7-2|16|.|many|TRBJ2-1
CASRRTGLGNYNEQFF
TGTGCCAGCAGACGTACAGGATTAGGGAATTACAATGAGCAGTTCTTC